One sample yielded the 27 T cell receptor beta chains listed below, sequenced in a study of T cells expressing NK-cell markers (TCRdb year 2020). Preparation of the library involved 5' RACE. This sample was sequenced with an Illumina HiSeq 2000. After reprocessing by TCRdb, each CDR3 protein sequence is one entry, and no DNA is given. In this sample's table one finds about 550,000 distinct CDR3 sequences. Of the sample, 3.5% to 4.5% is held by the ten largest clones. The sample comprised blood T cells: a sorted CD56 or NKG2C T cell subset, CD4+ or CD8+ T cells, or bulk PBMC T cells (not recorded which). The origin of the receptors is a young man in good health. Donor details come from another sample of the same person, matched by shared clones.

The genes are TRBV27 and TRBJ1-4. The germline CDR1 and CDR2 sequences are MNHEY and SMNVEV (reference sequence). The CDR3 covers 17 residues. CDR3 sequence: CASSLRDPLSRDEKLFF.

J is TRBJ2-2 and V is TRBV7-2. This CDR3 comprises 15 residues. Germline V gene sequence: CDR1 SGHTA, CDR2 FQGNSA. CDR3 protein: CASSLRQTHTGELFF.

The J gene is TRBJ2-5, the V gene TRBV11-2; the D call of TRBD1 rests on TCRdb alone, since no DNA is present to check it. CDR1 and CDR2 (germline): SGHAT, FQNNGV. This CDR3 has 15 residues. The CDR3 is CASSRTGDFQETQYF.

This sequence joins TRBV5-1 and TRBJ2-1; the D call from TCRdb, TRBD2, cannot be confirmed without DNA. The germline V gene has CDR1 SGHRS and CDR2 YFSETQ. This CDR3 contains 19 residues. The CDR3 loop is CASSLRNTGTSGRAGEQFF.

The genes are TRBV12-3 or TRBV12-4 and TRBJ2-1. The CDR3 is 14 amino acids. The CDR3: CASSLALGRHEQFF.

The CDR3 region is CSAAATNEKLFF. The chain recombines TRBV20-1 with TRBJ1-4. Per the germline V gene, CDR1 is DFQATT and CDR2 is SNEGSKA (reference sequence). The CDR3 is 12 amino acids.

This chain connects TRBV12-3 or TRBV12-4 to TRBJ2-1; TCRdb names TRBD2, which stays unverified in the absence of DNA. The CDR3 is made up of 18 amino acids. CDR3: CASSLLAPTSGSYNEQFF.

V and J are TRBV20-1 and TRBJ2-5; the TCRdb call, TRBD2, lacks DNA for checking. The germline CDR1 and CDR2 sequences are DFQATT and SNEGSKA (reference sequence). The CDR3 covers 15 residues. CDR3: CSARDPLRRKETQYF.

The rearrangement links TRBV5-1 to TRBJ2-5; the D call from TCRdb, TRBD2, cannot be confirmed without DNA. Germline CDR1 is SGHRS and CDR2 is YFSETQ. The CDR3 runs to 13 residues. The CDR3 sequence: CASSPPDAGTQYF.

The gene calls are TRBV6-1 and TRBJ2-7; the D call of TRBD1 rests on TCRdb alone, since no DNA is present to check it. The CDR3 runs to 14 residues. Germline assignment: CDR1 MNHNS and CDR2 SASEGT. The CDR3 reads CASSTGQTYYEQYF.

The rearrangement joins TRBV6-4 to TRBJ2-1. Germline CDR1 reads MRHNA; CDR2 reads SNTAGT. The CDR3 extends over 15 amino acids. The chain's CDR3 is CASSLDENSYNEQFF.

The chain employs TRBV18 and TRBJ2-1. CDR1 is KGHSH, CDR2 LQKENI, per germline. The CDR3 is 12 residues long. This CDR3 is CASSPDVGEQFF.

The chain employs TRBV2 and TRBJ2-6; the D call of TRBD1 rests on TCRdb alone, since no DNA is present to check it. Germline V gene lookup returns CDR1 SNHLY and CDR2 FYNNEI. This CDR3 has 18 amino acids. The CDR3 reads CASSVAGTGGSGANVLTF.

The chain carries TRBV27 and TRBJ1-1; absent DNA, TCRdb's TRBD1 call cannot be checked. CDR1 and CDR2 (germline): MNHEY, SMNVEV (reference sequence). This CDR3 comprises 15 residues. CDR3 loop: CASSFRDRDGTEAFF.

V gene TRBV4-1 combines with J gene TRBJ2-3; TCRdb names TRBD2, which stays unverified in the absence of DNA. Per the germline V gene, CDR1 is MGHRA and CDR2 is YSYEKL. There are 16 residues in the CDR3. This CDR3 is CASSLRTSFVEDTQYF.

This chain links TRBV15 with TRBJ2-4; the TRBD1 assignment by TCRdb is unverifiable without DNA. The CDR3 spans 16 residues. Germline values: CDR1 LNHNV, CDR2 YYDKDF (reference sequence). CDR3 protein: CATSRGQVPAKNIQYF.

The V gene is TRBV29-1, the J gene TRBJ2-3; as DNA is missing, the TRBD1 call by TCRdb cannot be tested. CDR1 and CDR2 (germline): SQVTM, ANQGSEA. This CDR3 region has 15 residues. CDR3 sequence reads: CSVAGGTGSTDTQYF.

The rearrangement joins TRBV10-3 to TRBJ2-5; the D call from TCRdb, TRBD2, cannot be confirmed without DNA. Germline CDR1 and CDR2: ENHRY and SYGVKD. This CDR3 is 14 amino acids long. CDR3 region: CAINPTSYQETQYF.

The chain carries TRBV6-1 and TRBJ2-1; TCRdb designates TRBD1, a call that cannot be tested without DNA. Germline CDR1 is MNHNS and CDR2 is SASEGT. The CDR3 totals 14 residues. This CDR3 reads CASKTGGIYNEQFF.

The J gene is TRBJ2-1, the V gene TRBV25-1; TCRdb selects TRBD2, and the lack of DNA leaves this call unchecked. This CDR3 is built from 16 residues. Per germline, CDR1 MGHDK and CDR2 SYGVNS. CDR3 amino acids: CASSSSGSGSYNEQFF.

The V gene is TRBV29-1, the J gene TRBJ1-2; TCRdb lists TRBD1, though no DNA is available to test this call. This CDR3 has 14 residues. Germline assignment: CDR1 SQVTM and CDR2 ANQGSEA. The CDR3 sequence: CSVGTGHANYGYTF.

This chain joins TRBV5-1 and TRBJ2-6; with no DNA, the TCRdb D assignment of TRBD1 cannot be verified. The CDR3 is 17 amino acids. Germline V gives CDR1 SGHRS, CDR2 YFSETQ. Here the CDR3 reads CASNLLPDGAGANVLTF.

V gene TRBV29-1 combines with J gene TRBJ2-7; TCRdb reports TRBD1, a call that lacks DNA to check it against. CDR1 is SQVTM, CDR2 ANQGSEA, per germline. This CDR3 contains 13 residues. CDR3 in amino acids: CSAGGGRADEQYF.

J is TRBJ2-3 and V is TRBV12-3 or TRBV12-4; TCRdb designates TRBD1, a call that cannot be tested without DNA. The CDR3 is 13 amino acids. The CDR3 spells CASSFPGDDTQYF.

The gene calls are TRBV4-1 and TRBJ2-5; absent DNA, TCRdb's TRBD2 call cannot be checked. Germline values: CDR1 MGHRA, CDR2 YSYEKL. The CDR3 loop spans 17 amino acids. The CDR3 reads CASSQSIRLAGAETQYF.

The CDR3 spells CSARSPGRGEKLFF. J is TRBJ1-4 and V is TRBV20-1; the D call of TRBD1 rests on TCRdb alone, since no DNA is present to check it. This CDR3 region has 14 residues. Germline CDR1 reads DFQATT; CDR2 reads SNEGSKA (reference sequence).

The chain carries TRBV5-1 and TRBJ2-4; TCRdb lists TRBD2, though no DNA is available to test this call. The CDR3 consists of 14 residues. Germline V gives CDR1 SGHRS, CDR2 YFSETQ. The CDR3 here is CASSQREGLNIQYF.